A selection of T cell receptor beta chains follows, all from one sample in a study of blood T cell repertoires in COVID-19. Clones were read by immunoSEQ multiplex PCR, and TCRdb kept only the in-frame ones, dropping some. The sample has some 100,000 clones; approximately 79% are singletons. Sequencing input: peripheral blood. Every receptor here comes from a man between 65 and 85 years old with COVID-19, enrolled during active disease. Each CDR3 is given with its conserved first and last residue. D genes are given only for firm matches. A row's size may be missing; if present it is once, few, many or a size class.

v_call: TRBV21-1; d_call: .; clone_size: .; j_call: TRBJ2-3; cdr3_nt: TGTGCCAGCAGCAACAACCGGAATGGGACAGGAGCAGATAGCGGGAGGGTGTCAGATACGCAGTATTTT; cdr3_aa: CASSNNRNGTGADSGRVSDTQYF
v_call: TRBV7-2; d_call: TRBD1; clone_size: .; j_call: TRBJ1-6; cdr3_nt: TGTGCCAGCAGCCTAGGGTTGACAGGGGGTTCACCCCTCCACTTT; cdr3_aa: CASSLGLTGGSPLHF
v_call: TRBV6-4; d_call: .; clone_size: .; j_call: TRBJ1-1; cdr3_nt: TGTGCCAGCAGCAGGGGCCTGAACACTGAAGCTTTCTTT; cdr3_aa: CASSRGLNTEAFF
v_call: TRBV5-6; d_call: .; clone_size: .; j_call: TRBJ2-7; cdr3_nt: TGTGCCAGCAGCTTGTACAGCCTCTACGAGCAGTACTTC; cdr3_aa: CASSLYSLYEQYF
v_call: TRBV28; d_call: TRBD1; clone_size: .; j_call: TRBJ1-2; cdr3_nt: TGTGCCAGCAGTTTGACAGGGGGGACTATTAGCTACACCTTC; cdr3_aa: CASSLTGGTISYTF
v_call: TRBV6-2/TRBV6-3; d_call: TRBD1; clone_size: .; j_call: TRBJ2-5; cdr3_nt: TGTGCCAGCAGTAATCAGGACAGGGTATTAGAGACCCAGTACTTC; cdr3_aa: CASSNQDRVLETQYF
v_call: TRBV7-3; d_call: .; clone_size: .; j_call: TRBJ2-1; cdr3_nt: TGTGCCAGCAGCTTAACGGTGAGCGCATCCTACAATGAGCAGTTCTTC; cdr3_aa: CASSLTVSASYNEQFF
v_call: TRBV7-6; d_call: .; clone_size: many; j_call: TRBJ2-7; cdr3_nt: TGTGCCAGCAGCTTGGGGGGGGGCCTCCCCTCCTACGAGCAGTACTTC; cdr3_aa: CASSLGGGLPSYEQYF
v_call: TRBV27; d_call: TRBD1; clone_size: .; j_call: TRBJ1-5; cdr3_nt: TGTGCCAGCAGTTTGGGGACAGGGAGTAATCGCAATCAGCCCCAGCATTTT; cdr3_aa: CASSLGTGSNRNQPQHF
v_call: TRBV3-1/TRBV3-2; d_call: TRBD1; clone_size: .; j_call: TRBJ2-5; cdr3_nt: TGTGCCAGCAGCCGACCTAGACAGGGGGCGGGTAGGGAGACCCAGTACTTC; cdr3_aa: CASSRPRQGAGRETQYF
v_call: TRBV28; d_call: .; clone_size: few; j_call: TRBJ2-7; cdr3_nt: TGTGCCAGCAGTTTGGGCTTATACCCCTACGAGCAGTACTTC; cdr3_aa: CASSLGLYPYEQYF
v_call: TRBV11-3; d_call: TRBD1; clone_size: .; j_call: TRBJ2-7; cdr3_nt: TGTGCCAGCAGCCCGGGGACAGACTACGAGCAGTACTTC; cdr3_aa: CASSPGTDYEQYF
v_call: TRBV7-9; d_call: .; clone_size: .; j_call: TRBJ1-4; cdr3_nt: TGTGCCAGCAGCTTTATGAGTCAAATCACAACTAATGAAAAACTGTTTTTT; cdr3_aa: CASSFMSQITTNEKLFF
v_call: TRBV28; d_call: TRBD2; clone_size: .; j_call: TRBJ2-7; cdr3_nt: TGTGCCAGCAGTTTATTCGGGAGGGCCCACGAGCAGTACTTC; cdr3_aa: CASSLFGRAHEQYF
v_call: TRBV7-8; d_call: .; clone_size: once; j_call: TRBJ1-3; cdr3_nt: TGTGCCAGCAGATTATACTCTGGAAACACCATATATTTT; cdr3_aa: CASRLYSGNTIYF
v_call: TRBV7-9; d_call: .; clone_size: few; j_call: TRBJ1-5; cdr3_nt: TGTGCCAGCAGCCGGACAGATAGCAATCAGCCCCAGCATTTT; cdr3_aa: CASSRTDSNQPQHF
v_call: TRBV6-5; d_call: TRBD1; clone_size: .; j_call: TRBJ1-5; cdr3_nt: TGTGCCAGCACCCAACCTAGGCAGGGGGCTCAGCCCCAGCATTTT; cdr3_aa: CASTQPRQGAQPQHF
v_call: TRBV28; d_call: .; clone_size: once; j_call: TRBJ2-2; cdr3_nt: TGTGCCAGCAGTCGCCCGGGACACGGGGAGCTGTTTTTT; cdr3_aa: CASSRPGHGELFF
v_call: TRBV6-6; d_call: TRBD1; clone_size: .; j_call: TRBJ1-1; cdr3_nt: TGTGCCAGCAGTACTTACAGGGGCCCCACTGAAGCTTTCTTT; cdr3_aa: CASSTYRGPTEAFF
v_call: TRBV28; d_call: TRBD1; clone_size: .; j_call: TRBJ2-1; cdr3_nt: TGTGCCAGCAGTTTGCGGCAGGGGGCCCCCTTATTTGGGTTCTTC; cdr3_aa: CASSLRQGAPLFGFF
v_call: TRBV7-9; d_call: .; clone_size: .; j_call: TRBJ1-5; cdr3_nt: TGTGCCAGCAGCGTAACAGGAACTCAGCCCCAGCATTTT; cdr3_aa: CASSVTGTQPQHF
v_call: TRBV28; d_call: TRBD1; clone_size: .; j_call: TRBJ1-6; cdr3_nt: TGTGCCAGCAGTAACGGACAGGGAGTAGCATCGTCACCCCTCCACTTT; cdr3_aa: CASSNGQGVASSPLHF
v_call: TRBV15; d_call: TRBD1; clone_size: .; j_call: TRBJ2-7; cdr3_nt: TGTGCCACCAGCAGAGCCCCGGGACAGCACTACGAGCAGTACTTC; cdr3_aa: CATSRAPGQHYEQYF
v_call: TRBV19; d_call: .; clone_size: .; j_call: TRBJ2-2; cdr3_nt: TGTGCCAGTAGTATAGGTCCTAACACCGGGGAGCTGTTTTTT; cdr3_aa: CASSIGPNTGELFF
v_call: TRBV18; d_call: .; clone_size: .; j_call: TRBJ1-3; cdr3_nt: TGTGCCAGCTCACCTAGGGCAAGCGGCTCTGGAAACACCATATATTTT; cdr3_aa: CASSPRASGSGNTIYF
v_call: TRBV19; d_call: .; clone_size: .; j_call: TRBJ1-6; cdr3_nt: TGTGCCAGTCGCAACTCTAATTCACCCCTCCACTTT; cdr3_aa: CASRNSNSPLHF
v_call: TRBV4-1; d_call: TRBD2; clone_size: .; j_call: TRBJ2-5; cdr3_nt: TGCGCCAGCAGCCAAGGGGCAGCGGGGACCCCGGTGGAGACCCAGTACTTC; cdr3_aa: CASSQGAAGTPVETQYF
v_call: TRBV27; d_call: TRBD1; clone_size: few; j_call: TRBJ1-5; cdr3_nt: TGTGCCAGCAGTTTATTCGGGACAGGGGACGGTCAGCCCCAGCATTTT; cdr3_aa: CASSLFGTGDGQPQHF
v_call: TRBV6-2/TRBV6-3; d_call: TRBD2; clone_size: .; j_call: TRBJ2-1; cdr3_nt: TGTGCCAGCAGCCCCCATGAGAGCGGGGCGTACAATGAGCAGTTCTTC; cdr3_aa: CASSPHESGAYNEQFF
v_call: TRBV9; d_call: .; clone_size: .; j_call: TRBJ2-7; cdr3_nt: TGTGCCAGCAGCGTAGGCAGTAGCGGCTCCTACGAGCAGTACTTC; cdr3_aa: CASSVGSSGSYEQYF
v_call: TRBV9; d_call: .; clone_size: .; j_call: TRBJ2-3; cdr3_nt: TGTGCCAGCAGCGTAGGACAGGTCTCCACAGATACGCAGTATTTT; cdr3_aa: CASSVGQVSTDTQYF
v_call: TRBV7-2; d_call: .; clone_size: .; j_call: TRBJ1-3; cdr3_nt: TGTGCCAGCAGCTTTCAGGGCTCTGGAAACACCATATATTTT; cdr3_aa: CASSFQGSGNTIYF
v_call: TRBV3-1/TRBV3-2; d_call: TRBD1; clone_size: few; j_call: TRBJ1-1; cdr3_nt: TGTGCCAGCAGCCTCTCCGGGACAGGGGTAAACACTGAAGCTTTCTTT; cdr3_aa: CASSLSGTGVNTEAFF
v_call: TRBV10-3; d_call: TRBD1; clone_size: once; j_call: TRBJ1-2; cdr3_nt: TGTGCCATCAGCAAGGGACAGGGGGGAGGAAGCTATGGCTACACCTTC; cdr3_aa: CAISKGQGGGSYGYTF
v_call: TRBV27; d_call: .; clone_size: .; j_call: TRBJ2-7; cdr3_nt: TGTGCCAGCAGTTTAGTTCCAGCGGTCTACGAGCAGTACTTC; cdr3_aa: CASSLVPAVYEQYF
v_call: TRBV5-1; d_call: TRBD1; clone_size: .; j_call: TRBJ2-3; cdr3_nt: TGCGCCAGCAGCTTAGACGGGGACAGCCGCACAGATACGCAGTATTTT; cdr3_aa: CASSLDGDSRTDTQYF
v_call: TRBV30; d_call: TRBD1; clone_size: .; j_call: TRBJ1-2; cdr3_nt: TGTGCCTGGAGAGACCCGGGACAGGGGTATGGCTACACCTTC; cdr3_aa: CAWRDPGQGYGYTF
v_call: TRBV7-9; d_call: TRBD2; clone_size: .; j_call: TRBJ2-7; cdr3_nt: TGTGCCAGCAGCCTAGTTGAGAGACTAGCGGGAGACGAGCAGTACTTC; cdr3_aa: CASSLVERLAGDEQYF
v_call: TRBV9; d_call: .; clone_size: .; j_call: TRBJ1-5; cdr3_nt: TGTGCCAGCAGCGTGATGGGGGGGGATCAGCCCCAGCATTTT; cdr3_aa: CASSVMGGDQPQHF
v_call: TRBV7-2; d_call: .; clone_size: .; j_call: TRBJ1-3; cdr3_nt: TGTGCCAGCACCCAGGGGCTCTCTGGAAACACCATATATTTT; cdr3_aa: CASTQGLSGNTIYF
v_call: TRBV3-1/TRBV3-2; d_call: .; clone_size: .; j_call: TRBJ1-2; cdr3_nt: TGTGCCAGCAGCCAAGGGAGCCGAGCGACCTATGGCTACACCTTC; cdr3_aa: CASSQGSRATYGYTF
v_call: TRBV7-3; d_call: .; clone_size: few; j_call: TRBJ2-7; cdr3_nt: TGTGCCAGCTCCACTTTCTACGAGCAGTACTTC; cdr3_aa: CASSTFYEQYF
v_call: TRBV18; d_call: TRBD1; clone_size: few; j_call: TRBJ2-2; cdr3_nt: TGTGCCAGCTCACCGAAGGGACAGGGCAACGGGGAGCTGTTTTTT; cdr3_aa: CASSPKGQGNGELFF
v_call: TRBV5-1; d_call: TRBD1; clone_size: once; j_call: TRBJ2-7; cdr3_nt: TGCGCCAGCAGCTTAAGACAGGGGAAGGGGTACGAGCAGTACTTC; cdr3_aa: CASSLRQGKGYEQYF
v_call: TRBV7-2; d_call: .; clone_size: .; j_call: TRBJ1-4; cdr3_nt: TGTGCCAGCAGCTCCGGAGGAGGTGAAAAACTGTTTTTT; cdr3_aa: CASSSGGGEKLFF
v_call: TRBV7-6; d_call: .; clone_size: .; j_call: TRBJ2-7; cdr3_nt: TGTGCCAGCAGCTTAACGGGGATGGGAGCGGAGGGGACCTCCTACGAGCAGTACTTC; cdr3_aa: CASSLTGMGAEGTSYEQYF
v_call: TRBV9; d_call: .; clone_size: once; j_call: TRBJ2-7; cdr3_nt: TGTGCCAGCAGCGTAGGCGGAGGGTTAAGCGACGAGCAGTACTTC; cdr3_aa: CASSVGGGLSDEQYF
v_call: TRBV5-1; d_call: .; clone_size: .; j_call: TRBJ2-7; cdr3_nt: TGCGCCAGCAGCCGACAGGGTCTAAGCGGGCCGAGCTCCTACGAGCAGTACTTC; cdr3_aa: CASSRQGLSGPSSYEQYF
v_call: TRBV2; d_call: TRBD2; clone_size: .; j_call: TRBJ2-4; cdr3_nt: TGTGCCAGCAGTTTACTAGCGGGGAGCGGCATTCAGTACTTC; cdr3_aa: CASSLLAGSGIQYF
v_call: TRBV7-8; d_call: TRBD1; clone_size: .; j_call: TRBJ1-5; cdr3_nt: TGTGCCAGCAGCCGGCGACAGGGGGACGGCAATCAGCCCCAGCATTTT; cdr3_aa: CASSRRQGDGNQPQHF
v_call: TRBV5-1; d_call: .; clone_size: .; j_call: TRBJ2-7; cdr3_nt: TGCGCCAGCAGCTACCGGGACATTTCTTACGAGCAGTACTTC; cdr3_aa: CASSYRDISYEQYF
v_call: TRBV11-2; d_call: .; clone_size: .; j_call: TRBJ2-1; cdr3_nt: TGTGCCAGCAGGGACTGGGGTGAGAGGTACAATGAGCAGTTCTTC; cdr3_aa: CASRDWGERYNEQFF
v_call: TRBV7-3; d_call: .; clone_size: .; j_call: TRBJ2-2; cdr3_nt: TGTGCCAGCAGCTTAAAAGGGGTCGGGGGAGGATACACCGGGGAGCTGTTTTTT; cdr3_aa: CASSLKGVGGGYTGELFF
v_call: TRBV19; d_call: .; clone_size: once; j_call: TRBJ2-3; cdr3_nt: TGTGCCAGTAGTCCCGCTACGAGAACAGATACGCAGTATTTT; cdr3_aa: CASSPATRTDTQYF
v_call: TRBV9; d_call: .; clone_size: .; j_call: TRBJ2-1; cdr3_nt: TGTGCCAGCAGCGTAGTTCCAGGTTACAATGAGCAGTTCTTC; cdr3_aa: CASSVVPGYNEQFF
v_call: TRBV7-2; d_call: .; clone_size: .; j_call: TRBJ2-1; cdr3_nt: TGTGCCAGCAGCTTAGGGGGGGGCCGGGGACCCTCCTACAATGAGCAGTTCTTC; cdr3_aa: CASSLGGGRGPSYNEQFF
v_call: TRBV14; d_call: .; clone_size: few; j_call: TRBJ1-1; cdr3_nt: TGTGCCAGCAGCCAAGTAGGGGGAAGCACTGAAGCTTTCTTT; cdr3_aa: CASSQVGGSTEAFF
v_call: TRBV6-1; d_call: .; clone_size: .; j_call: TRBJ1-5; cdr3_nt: TGTGCCAGCAGTGAACCACAGGGTGATTGGGGTCAGCCCCAGCATTTT; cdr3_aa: CASSEPQGDWGQPQHF